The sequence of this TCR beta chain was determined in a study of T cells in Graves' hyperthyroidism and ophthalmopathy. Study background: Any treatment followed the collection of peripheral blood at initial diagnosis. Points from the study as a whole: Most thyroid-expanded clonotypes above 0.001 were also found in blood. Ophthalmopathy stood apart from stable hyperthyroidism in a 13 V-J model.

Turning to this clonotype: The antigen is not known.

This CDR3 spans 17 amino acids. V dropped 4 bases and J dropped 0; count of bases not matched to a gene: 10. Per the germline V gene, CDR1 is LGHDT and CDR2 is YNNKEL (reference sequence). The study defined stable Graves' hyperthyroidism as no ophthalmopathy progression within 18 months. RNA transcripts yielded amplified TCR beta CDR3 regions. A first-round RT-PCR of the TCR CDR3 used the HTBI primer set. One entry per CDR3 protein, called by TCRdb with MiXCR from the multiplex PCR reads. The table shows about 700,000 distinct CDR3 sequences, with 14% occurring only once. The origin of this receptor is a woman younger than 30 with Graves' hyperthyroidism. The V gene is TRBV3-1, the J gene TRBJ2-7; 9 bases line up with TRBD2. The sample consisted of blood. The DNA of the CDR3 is TGTGCCAGCAGCCCTAGACTAGCGGTGACCAGCTCCTACGAGCAGTACTTC. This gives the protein CASSPRLAVTSSYEQYF.